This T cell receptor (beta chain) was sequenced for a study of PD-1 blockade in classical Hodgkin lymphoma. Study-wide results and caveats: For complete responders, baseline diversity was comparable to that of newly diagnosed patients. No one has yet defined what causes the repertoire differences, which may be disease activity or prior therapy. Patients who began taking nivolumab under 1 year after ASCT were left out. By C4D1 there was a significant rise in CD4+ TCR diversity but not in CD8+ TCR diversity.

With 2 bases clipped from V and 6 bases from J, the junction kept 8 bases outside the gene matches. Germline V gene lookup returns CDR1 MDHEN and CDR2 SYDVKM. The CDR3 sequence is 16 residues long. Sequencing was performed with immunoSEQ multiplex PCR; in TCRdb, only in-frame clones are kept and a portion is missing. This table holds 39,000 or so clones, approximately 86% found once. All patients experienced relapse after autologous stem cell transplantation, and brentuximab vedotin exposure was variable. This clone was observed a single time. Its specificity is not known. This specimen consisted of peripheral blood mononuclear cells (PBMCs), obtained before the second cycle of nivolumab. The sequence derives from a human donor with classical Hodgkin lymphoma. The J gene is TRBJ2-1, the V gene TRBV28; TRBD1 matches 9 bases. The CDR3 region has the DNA TGTGCCAGCAGTTTACTCTCACAGGGGGCTTCCAATGAGCAGTTCTTC. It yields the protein CASSLLSQGASNEQFF.